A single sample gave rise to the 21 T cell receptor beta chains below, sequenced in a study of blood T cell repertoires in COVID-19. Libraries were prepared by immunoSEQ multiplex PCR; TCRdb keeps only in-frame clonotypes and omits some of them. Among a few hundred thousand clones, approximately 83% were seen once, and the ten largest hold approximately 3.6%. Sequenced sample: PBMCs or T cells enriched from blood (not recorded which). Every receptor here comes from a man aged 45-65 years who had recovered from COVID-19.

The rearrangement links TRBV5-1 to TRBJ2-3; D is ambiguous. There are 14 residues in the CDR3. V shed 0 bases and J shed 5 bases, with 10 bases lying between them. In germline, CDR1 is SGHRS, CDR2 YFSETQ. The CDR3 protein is CASSLGVWQDTQYF. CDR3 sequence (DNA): TGCGCCAGCAGCTTGGGTGTTTGGCAAGATACGCAGTATTTT.

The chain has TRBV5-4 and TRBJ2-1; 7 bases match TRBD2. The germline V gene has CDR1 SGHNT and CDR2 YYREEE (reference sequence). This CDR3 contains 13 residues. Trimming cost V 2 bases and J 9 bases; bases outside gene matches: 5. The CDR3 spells CASSFGGGGEQFF. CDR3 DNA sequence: TGTGCCAGCAGCTTCGGCGGGGGAGGTGAGCAGTTCTTC.

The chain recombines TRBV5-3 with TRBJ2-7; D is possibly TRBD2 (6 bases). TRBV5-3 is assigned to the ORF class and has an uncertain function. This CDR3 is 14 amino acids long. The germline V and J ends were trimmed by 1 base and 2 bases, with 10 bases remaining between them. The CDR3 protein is CARSLTGLPYEQYF. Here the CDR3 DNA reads TGTGCCAGAAGCTTGACGGGACTCCCCTACGAGCAGTACTTC.

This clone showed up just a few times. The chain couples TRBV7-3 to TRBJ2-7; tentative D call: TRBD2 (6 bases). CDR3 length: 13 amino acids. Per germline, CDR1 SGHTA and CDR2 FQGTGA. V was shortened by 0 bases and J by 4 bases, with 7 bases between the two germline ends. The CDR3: CASSLTREYEQYF. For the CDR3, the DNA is TGTGCCAGCAGCTTAACGCGGGAATACGAGCAGTACTTC.

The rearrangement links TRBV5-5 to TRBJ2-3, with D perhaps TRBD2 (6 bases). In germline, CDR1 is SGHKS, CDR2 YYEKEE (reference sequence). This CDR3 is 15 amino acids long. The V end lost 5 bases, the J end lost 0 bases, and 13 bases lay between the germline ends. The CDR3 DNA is TGTGCCAGCAGTCCCCGTGGGACTAGCACAGATACGCAGTATTTT. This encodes CASSPRGTSTDTQYF.

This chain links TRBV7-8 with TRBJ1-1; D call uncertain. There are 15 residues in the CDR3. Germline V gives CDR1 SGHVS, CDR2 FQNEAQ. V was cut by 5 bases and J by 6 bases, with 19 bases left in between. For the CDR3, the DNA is TGTGCCAGCAGCCACACGAGGTCCCTCGGGGCTGAAGCTTTCTTT. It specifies CASSHTRSLGAEAFF.

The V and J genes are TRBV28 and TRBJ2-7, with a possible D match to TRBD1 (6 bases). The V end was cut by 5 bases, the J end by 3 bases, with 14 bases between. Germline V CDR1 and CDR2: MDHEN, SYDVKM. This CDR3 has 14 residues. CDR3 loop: CASSRGTFGYEQYF. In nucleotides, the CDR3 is TGTGCCAGCAGTAGGGGGACATTTGGCTACGAGCAGTACTTC.

For the CDR3, the DNA is TGTGCCAGCTCACAGTACCTCAGCGGGGTCCAAGAGACCCAGTACTTC. Protein sequence: CASSQYLSGVQETQYF. This chain links TRBV18 with TRBJ2-5; the match to TRBD2 covers 7 bases. The V and J ends lost 4 bases and 1 base, in that order; junction bases with no gene match: 9. The germline gives CDR1 KGHSH, CDR2 LQKENI. The CDR3 has 16 amino acids.

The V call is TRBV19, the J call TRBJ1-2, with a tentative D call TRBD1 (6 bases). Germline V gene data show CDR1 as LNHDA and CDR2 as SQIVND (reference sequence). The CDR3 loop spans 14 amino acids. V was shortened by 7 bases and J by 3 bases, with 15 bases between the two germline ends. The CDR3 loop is CASIARGQYYGYTF. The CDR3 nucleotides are TGTGCCAGTATTGCCCGAGGACAGTACTATGGCTACACCTTC.

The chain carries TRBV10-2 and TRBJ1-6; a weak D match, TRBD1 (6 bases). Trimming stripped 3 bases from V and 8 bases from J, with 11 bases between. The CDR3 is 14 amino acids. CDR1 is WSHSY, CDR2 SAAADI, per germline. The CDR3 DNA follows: TGCGCCAGCAGTGACAGGGGCACGGATTCACCCCTCCACTTT. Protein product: CASSDRGTDSPLHF.

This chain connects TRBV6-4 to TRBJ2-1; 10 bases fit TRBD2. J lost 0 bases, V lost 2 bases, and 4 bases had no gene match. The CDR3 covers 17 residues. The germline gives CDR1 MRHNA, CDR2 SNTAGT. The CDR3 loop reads CASSDKASGSSYNEQFF. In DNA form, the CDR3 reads TGTGCCAGCAGTGACAAGGCTAGCGGGAGCTCCTACAATGAGCAGTTCTTC.

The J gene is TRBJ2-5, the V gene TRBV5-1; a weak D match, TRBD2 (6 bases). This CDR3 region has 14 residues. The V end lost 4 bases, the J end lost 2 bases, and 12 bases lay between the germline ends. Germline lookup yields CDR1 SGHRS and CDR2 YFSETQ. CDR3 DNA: TGCGCCAGCAGCCCAACGGGGGAACAAGAGACCCAGTACTTC. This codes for CASSPTGEQETQYF.

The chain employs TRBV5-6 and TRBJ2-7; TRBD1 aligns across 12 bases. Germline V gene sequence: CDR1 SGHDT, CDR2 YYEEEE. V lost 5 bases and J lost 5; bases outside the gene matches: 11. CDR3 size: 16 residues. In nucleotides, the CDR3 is TGTGCCAGCAGTGCGCTGGGACAGGGGGCGATAGACGAGCAGTACTTC. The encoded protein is CASSALGQGAIDEQYF.

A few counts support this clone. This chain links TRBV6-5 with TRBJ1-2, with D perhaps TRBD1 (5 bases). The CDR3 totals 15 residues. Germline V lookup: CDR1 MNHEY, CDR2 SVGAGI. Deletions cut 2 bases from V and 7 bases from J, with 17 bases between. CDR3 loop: CASSYPMGGARGYTF. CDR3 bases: TGTGCCAGCAGTTACCCAATGGGTGGGGCTCGTGGCTACACCTTC.

The CDR3 DNA reads TGTGCCAGCTCACCACTACACGAAAATTCACCCCTCCACTTT. It codes for CASSPLHENSPLHF. V usage is TRBV18 and J usage is TRBJ1-6; the D is unclear. Trimming took 1 base from V and 7 from J, leaving 8 bases between them. The CDR3 has 14 amino acids. Germline V gene lookup returns CDR1 KGHSH and CDR2 LQKENI.

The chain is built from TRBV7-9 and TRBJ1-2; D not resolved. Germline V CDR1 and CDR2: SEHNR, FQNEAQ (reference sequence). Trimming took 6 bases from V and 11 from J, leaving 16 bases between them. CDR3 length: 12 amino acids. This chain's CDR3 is CASSALGGPYTF. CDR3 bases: TGTGCCAGCAGTGCACTGGGAGGACCGTACACCTTC.

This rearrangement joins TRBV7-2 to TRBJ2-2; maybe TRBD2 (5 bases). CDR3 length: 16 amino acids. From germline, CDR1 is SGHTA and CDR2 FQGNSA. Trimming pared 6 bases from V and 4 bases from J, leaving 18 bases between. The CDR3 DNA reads TGTGCCAGCAGACTGGTAGCAGGACGGGGCACCGGGGAGCTGTTTTTT. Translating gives CASRLVAGRGTGELFF.

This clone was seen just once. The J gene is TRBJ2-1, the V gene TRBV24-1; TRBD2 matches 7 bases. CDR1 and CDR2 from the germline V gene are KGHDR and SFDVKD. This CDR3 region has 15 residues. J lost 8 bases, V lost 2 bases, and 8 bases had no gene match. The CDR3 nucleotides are TGTGCCACCAGTGATTACCCAGCGGGGAGGGATGAGCAGTTCTTC. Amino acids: CATSDYPAGRDEQFF.

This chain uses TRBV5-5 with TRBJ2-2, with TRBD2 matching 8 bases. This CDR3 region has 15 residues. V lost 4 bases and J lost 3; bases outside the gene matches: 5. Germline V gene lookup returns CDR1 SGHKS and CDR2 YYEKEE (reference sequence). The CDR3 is CASSPSGGYTGELFF. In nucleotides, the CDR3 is TGTGCCAGCAGCCCCAGCGGGGGTTACACCGGGGAGCTGTTTTTT.

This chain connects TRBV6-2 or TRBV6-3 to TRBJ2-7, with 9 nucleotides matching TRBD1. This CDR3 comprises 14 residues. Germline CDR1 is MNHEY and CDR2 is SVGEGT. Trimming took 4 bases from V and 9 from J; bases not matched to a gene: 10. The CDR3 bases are TGTGCCAGCAGTTTTGGGACAGGGAAAAGGACGCAGTACTTC. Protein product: CASSFGTGKRTQYF.

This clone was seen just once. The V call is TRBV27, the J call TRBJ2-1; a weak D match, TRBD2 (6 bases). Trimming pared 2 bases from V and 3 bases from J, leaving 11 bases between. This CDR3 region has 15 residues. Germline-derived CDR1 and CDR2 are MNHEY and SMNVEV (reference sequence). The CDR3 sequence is CASSLRAGSYNEQFF. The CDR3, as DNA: TGTGCCAGCAGTTTAAGGGCGGGAAGCTACAATGAGCAGTTCTTC.